The sequence of this T cell receptor beta chain was determined in a study of blood T cell repertoires in COVID-19. Study context: Nucleic acid was either cDNA or gDNA, and it came from T cells, B-cell-depleted T cells, or PBMCs.

Assay used: immunoSEQ multiplex PCR; TCRdb lists only in-frame clones, some missing. The sample contains roughly 120,000 clones, 88% of which appear only once. There are 14 residues in the CDR3. Trimming cost V 4 bases and J 5 bases, with 12 bases left between them. Germline CDR1 SGHRS, CDR2 YFSETQ. This clone appeared once. Sequenced sample: peripheral blood. The clonotype was recovered from a woman between 50 and 59 years old with acute or convalescent COVID-19. The genes are TRBV5-1 and TRBJ1-4; D might be TRBD1 (5 bases). CDR3 nucleotide sequence: TGCGCCAGCAGCCAGCAGGGATGGAATGAAAAACTGTTTTTT. This translates into CASSQQGWNEKLFF.